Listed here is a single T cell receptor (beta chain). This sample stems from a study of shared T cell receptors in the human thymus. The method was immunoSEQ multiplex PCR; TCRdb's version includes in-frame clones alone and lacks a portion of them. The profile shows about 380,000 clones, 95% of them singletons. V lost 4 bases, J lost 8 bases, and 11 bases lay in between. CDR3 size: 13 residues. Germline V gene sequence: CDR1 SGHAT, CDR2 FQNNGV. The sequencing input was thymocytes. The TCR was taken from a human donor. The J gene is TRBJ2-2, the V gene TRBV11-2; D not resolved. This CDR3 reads CASSSLRTGELFF. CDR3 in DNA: TGTGCCAGCAGCTCCTTGAGAACTGGGGAGCTGTTTTTT.